These T cell receptor beta chains were read from a single sample in a study of cytomegalovirus exposure and HLA in healthy donors. The method was immunoSEQ multiplex PCR; TCRdb's version includes in-frame clones alone and lacks a portion of them. The table has some 140,000 clones, around four fifths seen once. The sequencing sample was made of PBMCs. Receptor source: a woman younger than 45 in good health and CMV-seronegative. Each CDR3 is given with its conserved first and last residue. A D gene is named only where the DNA matches it firmly. Not all rows give a size; the values are once, few, many and, for expanded clones, a class.

V: TRBV14; J: TRBJ1-2; size: .; D: TRBD1; DNA: TGTGCCAGCAGCAACCCAGGGGGCGCGAGCTACACCTTC; CDR3: CASSNPGGASYTF
V: TRBV6-1; J: TRBJ2-7; size: once; D: .; DNA: TGTGCCAGCGGCAGGGCTCTGAACGAGCAGTACTTC; CDR3: CASGRALNEQYF
V: TRBV5-6; J: TRBJ2-7; size: .; D: TRBD1; DNA: TGTGCCAGCAGCCTGGGACAGGGCCACGAGCAGTACTTC; CDR3: CASSLGQGHEQYF
V: TRBV11-2; J: TRBJ1-1; size: .; D: .; DNA: TGTGCCAGCAGCCGGGACACCTTAAACACTGAAGCTTTCTTT; CDR3: CASSRDTLNTEAFF
V: TRBV28; J: TRBJ1-2; size: few; D: TRBD1; DNA: TGTGCCAGCAGTTTTGCAGGGGGAAGCTATGGCTACACCTTC; CDR3: CASSFAGGSYGYTF
V: TRBV23-1; J: TRBJ2-7; size: .; D: .; DNA: TGCGCCACATTCAGGGGTTCCTACGAGCAGTACTTC; CDR3: CATFRGSYEQYF
V: TRBV2; J: TRBJ1-6; size: few; D: TRBD1; DNA: TGTGCCAGCAGTAGACAGGGGGGAAATTCACCCCTCCACTTT; CDR3: CASSRQGGNSPLHF
V: TRBV18; J: TRBJ2-7; size: .; D: .; DNA: TGTGCCAGCTCACCCTCAGGGCAGGGGGAGCAGTACTTC; CDR3: CASSPSGQGEQYF
V: TRBV7-9; J: TRBJ1-1; size: .; D: TRBD1; DNA: TGTGCCAGCAGCTTAGCGGGACAGGGGAGCACTGAAGCTTTCTTT; CDR3: CASSLAGQGSTEAFF
V: TRBV18; J: TRBJ1-1; size: few; D: TRBD1; DNA: TGTGCCAGCTCAGGACAGGGGGTGACCCCGAACACTGAAGCTTTCTTT; CDR3: CASSGQGVTPNTEAFF
V: TRBV7-9; J: TRBJ1-1; size: .; D: .; DNA: TGTGCCAGCAGTATCGTCAGGGGCCAGAACACTGAAGCTTTCTTT; CDR3: CASSIVRGQNTEAFF
V: TRBV28; J: TRBJ1-4; size: .; D: .; DNA: TGTGCCAGCAGCCCCGTAACAACTAATGAAAAACTGTTTTTT; CDR3: CASSPVTTNEKLFF
V: TRBV19; J: TRBJ1-2; size: few; D: TRBD1; DNA: TGTGCCAGTAAGCAAAGGGACAGTTCTAACTATGGCTACACCTTC; CDR3: CASKQRDSSNYGYTF
V: TRBV7-9; J: TRBJ1-2; size: .; D: .; DNA: TGTGCCAGCAGCTTAGACGGAGGGGAGTATGGCTACACCTTC; CDR3: CASSLDGGEYGYTF
V: TRBV5-1; J: TRBJ1-4; size: .; D: .; DNA: TGCGCCAGCAGCTTGACAGGGTCGGGTGAAAAACTGTTTTTT; CDR3: CASSLTGSGEKLFF
V: TRBV13; J: TRBJ1-1; size: .; D: TRBD1; DNA: TGTGCCAGCAGCCTTACCGGGACAGGGAACACTGAAGCTTTCTTT; CDR3: CASSLTGTGNTEAFF
V: TRBV2; J: TRBJ2-7; size: .; D: TRBD1; DNA: TGTGCCAGCGGGGGAGACAGGGGTCGTAACTTC; CDR3: CASGGDRGRNF
V: TRBV12-5; J: TRBJ1-2; size: .; D: TRBD1; DNA: TGTGCTAGTGGTTTGGAACAGGGGTTCACTGGCTACACCTTC; CDR3: CASGLEQGFTGYTF
V: TRBV19; J: TRBJ2-1; size: .; D: .; DNA: TGTGCCAGTAGTATAGCGGGGTGGGTCTACAATGAGCAGTTCTTC; CDR3: CASSIAGWVYNEQFF
V: TRBV6-7; J: TRBJ1-4; size: .; D: .; DNA: TGTGCCAGCAGTCCGGACAACCCGTCCGATGAAAAACTGTTTTTT; CDR3: CASSPDNPSDEKLFF
V: TRBV7-6; J: TRBJ2-5; size: once; D: .; DNA: TGTGCCAGCAGTAAAATTCCTCAAGAGACCCAGTACTTC; CDR3: CASSKIPQETQYF
V: TRBV27; J: TRBJ2-2; size: .; D: TRBD2; DNA: TGTGCCAGCAGTTACTACGGGGGGGCCTCCGGGGAGCTGTTTTTT; CDR3: CASSYYGGASGELFF
V: TRBV7-9; J: TRBJ1-2; size: .; D: TRBD1; DNA: TGTGCCAGCAGCGAACGGGACAGGGGGCACTATGGCTACACCTTC; CDR3: CASSERDRGHYGYTF
V: TRBV7-2; J: TRBJ1-5; size: .; D: .; DNA: TGTGCCAGCAGCCCCTTCGGTCAGCCCCAGCATTTT; CDR3: CASSPFGQPQHF
V: TRBV4-2; J: TRBJ2-7; size: .; D: .; DNA: TGTGCCAGCAGCCAACGGGAAGGGTCGGTCGAGCAGTACTTC; CDR3: CASSQREGSVEQYF
V: TRBV5-1; J: TRBJ2-1; size: once; D: TRBD1; DNA: TGCGCCAGCAGCTTCTCCGGGACAGGGCCGGGGCAGTTCTTC; CDR3: CASSFSGTGPGQFF
V: TRBV14; J: TRBJ1-2; size: .; D: .; DNA: TGTGCCAGCAGCCCAGGCCCCGGAGGAGGCTACACCTTC; CDR3: CASSPGPGGGYTF
V: TRBV10-3; J: TRBJ1-1; size: once; D: .; DNA: TGTGCCATCAGTGAGATTCTGGGCGGGGGGAGCCCTGAAGCTTTCTTT; CDR3: CAISEILGGGSPEAFF
V: TRBV2; J: TRBJ1-1; size: .; D: TRBD1; DNA: TGTGCCAGCAGTGAAGCCGCAGGGGGCGAGTACACTGAAGCTTTCTTT; CDR3: CASSEAAGGEYTEAFF
V: TRBV2; J: TRBJ1-2; size: .; D: .; DNA: TGTGCCAGCAGTGACCCAGGGGTCGGCTACACCTTC; CDR3: CASSDPGVGYTF
V: TRBV5-4; J: TRBJ2-3; size: .; D: TRBD2; DNA: TGTGCCAGCAGCTTACTAGCGGTGGGCACAGATACGCAGTATTTT; CDR3: CASSLLAVGTDTQYF
V: TRBV5-6; J: TRBJ1-2; size: .; D: .; DNA: TGTGCCAGCAGCTCGACAGTTGCCTATGGCTACACCTTC; CDR3: CASSSTVAYGYTF
V: TRBV27; J: TRBJ2-7; size: .; D: TRBD1; DNA: TGTGCCAGCAGTCAACCGGGACAGACGTGGGAGCAGTACTTC; CDR3: CASSQPGQTWEQYF
V: TRBV18; J: TRBJ1-2; size: .; D: TRBD1; DNA: TGTGCCAGCTCACCGATTTCGGGACAGACTATTAACTATGGCTACACCTTC; CDR3: CASSPISGQTINYGYTF
V: TRBV1; J: TRBJ2-2; size: .; D: .; DNA: TGCACCAGCAGCCAAGATTCTCTCTCGAACACCGGGGAGCTGTTTTTT; CDR3: CTSSQDSLSNTGELFF
V: TRBV28; J: TRBJ1-5; size: .; D: TRBD1; DNA: TGTGCCAGCAGTTTAGGGACAGGGGGCGGACAGCCCCAGCATTTT; CDR3: CASSLGTGGGQPQHF
V: TRBV5-1; J: TRBJ2-7; size: .; D: .; DNA: TGCGCCAGCAGCTTGGCGGGTCCCGAGCAGTACTTC; CDR3: CASSLAGPEQYF
V: TRBV10-3; J: TRBJ1-5; size: once; D: TRBD1; DNA: TGTGCCATCAGTGAGCAGGGGGTCGGTCAGCCCCAGCATTTT; CDR3: CAISEQGVGQPQHF
V: TRBV5-4; J: TRBJ1-6; size: .; D: TRBD1; DNA: TGTGCCAGCAGCACCGGGACAGCTATTTCACCCCTCCACTTT; CDR3: CASSTGTAISPLHF
V: TRBV15; J: TRBJ2-1; size: .; D: TRBD2; DNA: TGTGCCACCAGCAGAGATCTGGGGACTACACCAAAGCAGTTCTTC; CDR3: CATSRDLGTTPKQFF